This TCR beta chain originates from a study of shared clonotypes between healthy human individuals (TCRdb year 2020). About the investigation overall: The cohort comprised two women and a few men aged 18 to 49 years. Per donor, three plates each were used for CD4 naive and CD4 memory, two for CD8 naive, and one for CD8 memory. Between about 0.94 and 8.9 billion PBMCs per donor were obtained by leukapheresis. Different laboratories and diverse techniques were used to prepare libraries and sequence TCR repertoires, to increase sequencing depth and limit assay-specific biases. To estimate repertoire size and how much clonotypes are shared between individuals, the study performed deep sequencing of blood TCR repertoires from about five healthy adults. Study-wide findings and limitations: Larger estimated clonotype richness was generally found for naive subsets than for memory subsets. Pairwise subsampling indicated that sequencing depth was expected to affect the degree of clonotype sharing among donors. Only blood was sampled, and tissue TCR repertoires likely differ from those in blood. Even with the large sequencing depth, rarefaction of the sorted-subset datasets indicated that sequencing was incomplete. Compared with non-shared clonotypes, clonotypes shared by all four sorted-subset donors had higher generation probabilities. Because the study included a small number of donors, the genetic and exposure-history diversity represented was limited. Sharing across a few donors was observed for roughly 5.4% of naive CD4, 3% to 3.5% of naive CD8, about 2.3% of memory CD4, and roughly 0.4% of memory CD8 clonotypes.

The donors were healthy, HIV-negative adults with no recently reported acute infections or vaccinations. Only Caucasian adults living in Nashville, Tennessee, USA were represented among the donors. CD4+ T cells were enriched by magnetic negative selection; naive cells were then positively selected on CD45RA, and the negative fraction formed the memory subset. After blood collection by leukapheresis, PBMCs were isolated using Ficoll-Histopaque density gradient centrifugation and then cryopreserved in the vapor phase of liquid nitrogen. Analytical flow cytometry was used to check the purity and quantity of every magnetically sorted T cell population. Genomic DNA was isolated from every sorted fraction and measured by UV absorbance on a Nanodrop 2000c. Using the deep immunoSEQ assay, multiplex PCR amplified TCR CDR3 regions from genomic DNA. Extracted genomic DNA from each cell subset was distributed evenly across all wells of several immunoSEQ 96-well plates, and each plate was treated as a replicate. Each replicate PCR for sorted subsets received about 180 ng genomic DNA, equal to about 30,000 T cell genomes. The purified libraries were quantified using a Qubit 3.0 fluorometer, sized with a Bioanalyzer 2100, and then quantified again using the KAPA Library Quantification kit. Every immunoSEQ 96-well plate was sequenced on a separate single-read 150-cycle Illumina NextSeq 550 flow cell. The authors' analysis ran thus. Because only junctional sequences without quality scores were contained in the immunoSEQ output, filtering matching that applied to full-length reads could not be performed. To assign V/J genes and CDR3, sequences were annotated using PyIR, a Python wrapper for IgBLAST v1.9, with IMGT germline references. Any read was removed if the V/J assignment was weak (E-value above 1e-6), the CDR3 was missing, or the read contained stop codons, out-of-frame junctions, or ambiguous translated residues. V3J clonotypes were defined as sequences sharing an identical inferred V gene, J gene, and CDR3 amino acid sequence. Percentage overlap between repertoires was calculated by dividing the number of shared unique clonotypes by the size of the smaller repertoire. Repertoire richness was assessed with RTK rarefaction, the Chao1 estimator, and Recon v2.1 estimates of unobserved clonotypes. Generation probabilities for all TCRbeta clonotypes obtained by the gDNA method from a handful of donors were computed using OLGA. TCRdb holds this immuneACCESS table with in-frame rearrangements only. Some clones are missing; in checked studies, unresolved V genes explain under half, and the rest has no known cause. For V, J and clone size, that table is used; D and trimming come from the DNA. For this sample the table gives over a million clones, of which about 84% were detected only once. The top ten constitute roughly 0.62% of the sample.

As regards this clone: Its antigen is currently not known. No quality values exist for individual bases; no much larger clone is one base distant.

The receptor was isolated from a man aged 18 to 29 in good health. Some clones in this sample may be carry-over from other donors' samples. Material for sequencing was memory CD4+ T cells from PBMCs. Interpreted using the paper, the cell subset or site label stands for: CD45RA-negative fraction.

The DNA sequence is as follows: TGCAGCGTGATGGGGGGCGGCGGGGAGCTGTTTTTT. Its product reads: CSVMGGGGELFF. The sequence links TRBV29-1 to TRBJ2-2; the D call is tentative, TRBD1 or TRBD2, as each matches 6 bases. The CDR3, cysteine through phenylalanine, is 12 amino acids long. Here the CDR3 DNA is all that survives: 36 bases in frame from base 1. From the germline V gene, CDR1 is SQVTM and CDR2 is ANQGSEA. V is cut by 6 bases and J by 7 bases, and the space between the germline ends is 12 bases.